This is a list of T cell receptor beta chains from one sample in a study of T-cell memory formation after mild COVID-19. Via MiXCR, TCRdb re-called the 5' RACE reads, giving one row per CDR3 protein. The sample yields some 350,000 distinct CDR3 sequences, over 10% seen once. The sequenced material came from PBMCs or a T cell subset sorted from them (not recorded which). The receptors were sampled from a man between 18 and 35 years old who had mild COVID-19 (a few samples of this study predate the infection). Cell type and time point are not known. Each CDR3 is given with its conserved first and last residue. A D gene is named only where the DNA matches it firmly. Clone sizes are given selectively: once, few, many, or a class where the clone is expanded.

V	size	J	D	CDR3	DNA
TRBV5-5	few	TRBJ2-5	TRBD2	CASSPWGLAGGETQYF	TGTGCCAGCAGCCCGTGGGGCCTAGCGGGGGGAGAGACCCAGTACTTC
TRBV7-6	many	TRBJ2-7	-	CASSPDQYEQYF	TGTGCCAGCAGCCCGGACCAATACGAGCAGTACTTC
TRBV7-3	many	TRBJ2-1	TRBD1	CASSPVGGFDNEQFF	TGTGCCAGCAGCCCCGTAGGGGGCTTTGACAATGAGCAGTTCTTC
TRBV4-3	few	TRBJ1-2	-	CASSQEDGGSYGYTF	TGCGCCAGCAGCCAAGAGGACGGGGGGAGCTATGGCTACACCTTC
TRBV6-5	many	TRBJ1-1	-	CASSYSMVVNTEAFF	TGTGCCAGCAGTTACTCGATGGTAGTGAACACTGAAGCTTTCTTT
TRBV7-2	many	TRBJ1-4	-	CASQTATNEKLFF	TGTGCCAGCCAGACAGCAACTAATGAAAAACTGTTTTTT
TRBV12-3/TRBV12-4	-	TRBJ2-3	TRBD2	CASSSYSGVFTDTQYF	TGTGCCAGCAGCTCCTATAGCGGGGTTTTCACAGATACGCAGTATTTT
TRBV28	-	TRBJ1-2	-	CASSLDGIYGYTF	TGTGCCAGCAGTTTGGACGGCATCTATGGCTACACCTTC
TRBV12-3/TRBV12-4	few	TRBJ2-1	-	CASSLIFGNEQFF	TGTGCCAGCAGTTTAATTTTCGGGAATGAGCAGTTCTTC
TRBV28	-	TRBJ2-3	TRBD2	CASSFNSRTSGGAMTDTQYF	TGTGCCAGCAGTTTTAACTCAAGGACTAGCGGGGGCGCCATGACAGATACGCAGTATTTT